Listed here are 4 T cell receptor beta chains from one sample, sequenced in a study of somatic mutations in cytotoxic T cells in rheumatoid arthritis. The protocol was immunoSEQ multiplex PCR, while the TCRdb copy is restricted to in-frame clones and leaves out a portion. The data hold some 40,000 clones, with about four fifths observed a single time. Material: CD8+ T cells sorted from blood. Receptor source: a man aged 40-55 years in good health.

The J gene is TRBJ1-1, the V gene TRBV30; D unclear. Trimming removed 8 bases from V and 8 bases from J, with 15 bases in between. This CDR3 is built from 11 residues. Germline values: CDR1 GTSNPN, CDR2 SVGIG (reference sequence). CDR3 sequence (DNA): TGTGCCACCAGCCACAGCCTAGAAGCTTTCTTT. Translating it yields CATSHSLEAFF.

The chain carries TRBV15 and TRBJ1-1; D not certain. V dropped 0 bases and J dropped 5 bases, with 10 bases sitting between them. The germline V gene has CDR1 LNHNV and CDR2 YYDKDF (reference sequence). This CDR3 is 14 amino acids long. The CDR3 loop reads CATSRDSARTEAFF. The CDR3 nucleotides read TGTGCCACCAGCAGAGATAGTGCAAGAACTGAAGCTTTCTTT. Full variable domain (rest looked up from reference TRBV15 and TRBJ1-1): DAMVIQNPRYQVTQFGKPVTLSCSQTLNHNVMYWYQQKSSQAPKLLFHYYDKDFNNEADTPDNFQSRRPNTSFCFLDIRSPGLGDTAMYLCATSRDSARTEAFFGQGTRLTVV.

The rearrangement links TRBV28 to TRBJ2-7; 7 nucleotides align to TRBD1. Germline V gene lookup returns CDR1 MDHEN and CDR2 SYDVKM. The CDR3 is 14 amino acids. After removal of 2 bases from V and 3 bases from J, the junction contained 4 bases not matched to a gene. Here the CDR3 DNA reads TGTGCCAGCAGTTTAGGGGACAGTTTCTACGAGCAGTACTTC. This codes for CASSLGDSFYEQYF.

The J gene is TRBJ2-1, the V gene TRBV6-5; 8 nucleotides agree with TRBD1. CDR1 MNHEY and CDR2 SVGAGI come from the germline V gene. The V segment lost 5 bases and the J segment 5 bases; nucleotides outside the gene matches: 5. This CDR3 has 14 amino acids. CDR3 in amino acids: CASSGQGRNNEQFF. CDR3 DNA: TGTGCCAGCAGTGGACAGGGTCGGAACAATGAGCAGTTCTTC.